These T cell receptor beta chains were read from a single sample in a study of shared clonotypes between healthy human individuals. TCRdb keeps only in-frame clones here, not all; method: immunoSEQ multiplex PCR. The table shows about 2.4 million clones, with 93% occurring only once. Sample: naive CD4+ T cells from PBMCs. These receptors were obtained from a man in his late teens or twenties in good health. Some clones in this sample may be carry-over from other donors' samples. CDR3s include the opening cysteine and the closing phenylalanine or tryptophan. A D gene is named only where the DNA matches it firmly. Size tells how often a clone was seen (once, few, many) or the class of an expanded clone, and some rows leave it out.

clone size | J gene | D gene | V gene | CDR3 length | CDR3 DNA | CDR3 protein
NA | TRBJ2-3 | TRBD2 | TRBV27 | 16 | TGTGCCAGCAGACGGACTAGCGGGAGTAGGTCAGATACGCAGTATTTT | CASRRTSGSRSDTQYF
once | TRBJ2-3 | NA | TRBV5-1 | 15 | TGCGCCAGCAGCTTGGGCGGGGCCCCACCAGATACGCAGTATTTT | CASSLGGAPPDTQYF
NA | TRBJ2-1 | NA | TRBV6-4 | 13 | TGTGCCAGCAGTGTCGAAGACGGGAATGAGCAGTTCTTC | CASSVEDGNEQFF
NA | TRBJ2-5 | NA | TRBV2 | 12 | TGTGCCAGCACAGGCCAGCAAGAGACCCAGTACTTC | CASTGQQETQYF
NA | TRBJ2-2 | NA | TRBV28 | 13 | TGTGCCAGCAGTTCCCCGTTCATCGGGGAGCTGTTTTTT | CASSSPFIGELFF
NA | TRBJ2-7 | NA | TRBV9 | 13 | TGTGCCAGCAGCGTAGGGGGCTCCTACGAGCAGTACTTC | CASSVGGSYEQYF
NA | TRBJ2-3 | NA | TRBV27 | 13 | TGTGCCAGCAACGGGGGGCGCGGGGATACGCAGTATTTT | CASNGGRGDTQYF
NA | TRBJ2-6 | NA | TRBV5-4 | 16 | TGTGCCAGCAGCGTCAGGGGCCGCTCTGGGGCCAACGTCCTGACTTTC | CASSVRGRSGANVLTF
NA | TRBJ2-7 | NA | TRBV6-5 | 15 | TGTGCCAGCAGTTCACTTGGGACGCCCCGGAACGAGCAGTACTTC | CASSSLGTPRNEQYF
NA | TRBJ2-3 | NA | TRBV7-8 | 14 | TGTGCCAGCAGCCCGGATAGGGCCACAGATACGCAGTATTTT | CASSPDRATDTQYF
NA | TRBJ2-7 | TRBD1 | TRBV27 | 16 | TGTGCCAGCGGTCCTCTGAACAGGGGGATTACCTACGAGCAGTACTTC | CASGPLNRGITYEQYF
few | TRBJ2-2 | NA | TRBV7-9 | 14 | TGTGCCAGCAGCTTAGCCACGAACACCGGGGAGCTGTTTTTT | CASSLATNTGELFF
NA | TRBJ1-5 | NA | TRBV5-8 | 12 | TGTGCCAGCAGCCGTCTCTCTCAGCCCCAGCATTTT | CASSRLSQPQHF
NA | TRBJ1-1 | NA | TRBV2 | 15 | TGTGCCAGCAGTATATTGGGGGTCCTGAACACTGAAGCTTTCTTT | CASSILGVLNTEAFF
NA | TRBJ2-6 | NA | TRBV5-1 | 17 | TGCGCCAGCAGCTTTCTGAATACCGGGGCTGGGGCCAACGTCCTGACTTTC | CASSFLNTGAGANVLTF
NA | TRBJ2-5 | NA | TRBV6-6 | 13 | TGTGCCAGCATTGGGGTTCTTTCGGAGACCCAGTACTTC | CASIGVLSETQYF
NA | TRBJ2-7 | TRBD1 | TRBV6-1 | 17 | TGTGCCAGCAGTGAAGCGCCCTCGGGGGACAGGCCCTACGAGCAGTACTTC | CASSEAPSGDRPYEQYF
NA | TRBJ1-1 | NA | TRBV5-4 | 14 | TGTGCCAGCACTACTGTATCCGAGCCGAGGGAAGCTTTCTTT | CASTTVSEPREAFF
NA | TRBJ2-2 | NA | TRBV10-3 | 15 | TGTGCCATCAGTGGATACAGTCCGCACACCGGGGAGCTGTTTTTT | CAISGYSPHTGELFF
NA | TRBJ2-1 | TRBD2 | TRBV28 | 17 | TGTGCCAGCAGGCTGGGGACTAGCGGGCCAAATGGGAATGAGCAGTTCTTC | CASRLGTSGPNGNEQFF
NA | TRBJ2-5 | NA | TRBV5-1 | 14 | TGCGCCAGCAATTTGGGGGACGTCGGTGAGACCCAGTACTTC | CASNLGDVGETQYF
NA | TRBJ2-5 | NA | TRBV5-1 | 16 | TGCGCCAGCAGCTTGGAGTTTCGGGCAGATAAAGAGACCCAGTACTTC | CASSLEFRADKETQYF
NA | TRBJ2-2 | TRBD2 | TRBV5-1 | 16 | TGCGCCAGCAGCTCGCCGGGACTAGCCTCAACCGGGGAGCTGTTTTTT | CASSSPGLASTGELFF
NA | TRBJ2-5 | TRBD2 | TRBV4-1 | 16 | TGCGCCAGCAGCCAAGATCCCCCGGGAGGCCAAGAGACCCAGTACTTC | CASSQDPPGGQETQYF
NA | TRBJ1-1 | NA | TRBV2 | 14 | TGTGCCAGCAGTGAAGGGGGGTTTTTCACTGAAGCTTTCTTT | CASSEGGFFTEAFF
NA | TRBJ1-2 | NA | TRBV27 | 17 | TGTGCCAGCAGTCCGCAGGGCCCCGAACGGTTTAACTATGGCTACACCTTC | CASSPQGPERFNYGYTF
NA | TRBJ1-5 | NA | TRBV6-1 | 15 | TGTGCCAGCAGTGAAAGGGATATAAGCAATCAGCCCCAGCATTTT | CASSERDISNQPQHF
NA | TRBJ2-5 | NA | TRBV5-5 | 14 | TGTGCCAGCAGCTTGTCAGGGTTCCAAGAGACCCAGTACTTC | CASSLSGFQETQYF
once | TRBJ2-7 | NA | TRBV5-1 | 13 | TGCGCCAGCAGCGAGCCGGGGGCGCTTGAGCAGTACTTC | CASSEPGALEQYF
NA | TRBJ1-2 | TRBD1 | TRBV5-1 | 14 | TGCGCCAGCAGCTCTGACAGGGGGAAGAGCGGCTACACCTTC | CASSSDRGKSGYTF
NA | TRBJ1-2 | NA | TRBV7-2 | 15 | TGTGCCAGCAGCTTAGGTGGGGGGCCGAGCTATGGCTACACCTTC | CASSLGGGPSYGYTF
NA | TRBJ1-4 | NA | TRBV7-2 | 14 | TGTGCCAGCAGCTGGGGACGGAGTAATGAAAAACTGTTTTTT | CASSWGRSNEKLFF
few | TRBJ1-5 | NA | TRBV11-2 | 14 | TGTGCCAGCAGCTTACAGGGATCCGGACAGCCCCAGCATTTT | CASSLQGSGQPQHF
NA | TRBJ2-7 | NA | TRBV4-1 | 16 | TGCGCCAGCAGCCAAGAAGTGTACAGGGTAGTTCCCGAGCAGTACTTC | CASSQEVYRVVPEQYF
NA | TRBJ2-3 | TRBD2 | TRBV28 | 16 | TGTGCCACGTGGACTAGCGGGAGGCCTCTCACAGATACGCAGTATTTT | CATWTSGRPLTDTQYF
NA | TRBJ2-1 | TRBD2 | TRBV4-2 | 15 | TGTGCCAGCAGCCGCCGACTAGCCAACTACAATGAGCAGTTCTTC | CASSRRLANYNEQFF
NA | TRBJ2-2 | TRBD2 | TRBV5-1 | 16 | TGCGCCAGCAGCTTTAGATCTAGCGGGCACACCGGGGAGCTGTTTTTT | CASSFRSSGHTGELFF
NA | TRBJ2-7 | TRBD1 | TRBV2 | 14 | TGTGCCAGCAGACGGACAGGGTGGGTGGGCGAGCAGTACTTC | CASRRTGWVGEQYF
NA | TRBJ2-7 | TRBD2 | TRBV4-2 | 17 | TGTGCCAGCAGCCAAAGGACTAGCGGCCCGAAGGCTCCCGAGCAGTACTTC | CASSQRTSGPKAPEQYF
NA | TRBJ2-3 | NA | TRBV5-4 | 14 | TGTGCCAGCAGCCCCCCCTCAGGTACAGATACGCAGTATTTT | CASSPPSGTDTQYF
once | TRBJ2-7 | NA | TRBV4-2 | 14 | TGTGCCAGCAGCCAAGAGGACGGCCCCTACGAGCAGTACTTC | CASSQEDGPYEQYF
NA | TRBJ1-2 | NA | TRBV6-5 | 14 | TGTGCCAGCACTATAGGGGCCTCTAACTATGGCTACACCTTC | CASTIGASNYGYTF
once | TRBJ2-7 | NA | TRBV28 | 11 | TGTGCCAGCAGTTTGGGTGGGGAGCAGTACTTC | CASSLGGEQYF
NA | TRBJ2-1 | NA | TRBV4-3 | 15 | TGCGCCAGCAGCCATGTCCATAGCTCCTACAATGAGCAGTTCTTC | CASSHVHSSYNEQFF
NA | TRBJ2-1 | NA | TRBV7-2 | 17 | TGTGCCAGCAGCTTACTCGGGGACGGGAGCTCCTACAATGAGCAGTTCTTC | CASSLLGDGSSYNEQFF
NA | TRBJ1-1 | NA | TRBV11-2 | 14 | TGTGCCAGCAGCACCGACATCTTTGGGACTGAAGCTTTCTTT | CASSTDIFGTEAFF
NA | TRBJ2-7 | NA | TRBV14 | 15 | TGTGCCAGCAGCCAAGTAACGGGAGTTGGTCACGAGCAGTACTTC | CASSQVTGVGHEQYF
NA | TRBJ1-3 | NA | TRBV4-1 | 19 | TGCGCCAGCAGCCAAGAAACTAAAGGAATGCTGTACTCTGGAAACACCATATATTTT | CASSQETKGMLYSGNTIYF
once | TRBJ2-2 | NA | TRBV23-1 | 18 | TGCGCCAGCAGTCAATCCGCACACCCCAGGGAAGACACCGGGGAGCTGTTTTTT | CASSQSAHPREDTGELFF
NA | TRBJ2-4 | NA | TRBV4-1 | 15 | TGCGCCAGCAGCCAAGATCAGGGAACCAAAAACATTCAGTACTTC | CASSQDQGTKNIQYF
NA | TRBJ1-5 | NA | TRBV25-1 | 13 | TGTGCCAGCAGTGAGAGAAGCAATCAGCCCCAGCATTTT | CASSERSNQPQHF
NA | TRBJ1-4 | NA | TRBV5-8 | 16 | TGTGCCAGCAGCGGGGGTCAGGGGACCCCTAATGAAAAACTGTTTTTT | CASSGGQGTPNEKLFF
once | TRBJ2-2 | TRBD2 | TRBV7-9 | 15 | TGTGCCAGCAGCGTTAGCGGGAGGGCTCCCGGGGAGCTGTTTTTT | CASSVSGRAPGELFF
NA | TRBJ2-7 | NA | TRBV28 | 14 | TGTGCCAGCAGACCGCCGGGACCACCATACGAGCAGTACTTC | CASRPPGPPYEQYF
few | TRBJ1-1 | NA | TRBV27 | 15 | TGTGCCAGCAGTCCCCAGGACAGAGAGAACACTGAAGCTTTCTTT | CASSPQDRENTEAFF
NA | TRBJ2-1 | NA | TRBV5-4 | 13 | TGTGCCAGCGAGGGGGGTGCCTACAATGAGCAGTTCTTC | CASEGGAYNEQFF
NA | TRBJ2-7 | NA | TRBV5-7 | 13 | TGTGCCAGCAGCCCGACGGCCGGTCGGGAGCAGTACTTC | CASSPTAGREQYF
NA | TRBJ2-7 | NA | TRBV14 | 16 | TGTGCCAGCAGCCTGGCCCTCGGGACAGTCGGGGGCGAGCAGTACTTC | CASSLALGTVGGEQYF
NA | TRBJ1-1 | TRBD1 | TRBV19 | 16 | TGTGCCAGTAGTATTTGGACAGGGGGCGTGAACACTGAAGCTTTCTTT | CASSIWTGGVNTEAFF